A selection of T cell receptor beta chains follows, all from one sample in a study of cytotoxic CD8 clonotypes in ibrutinib-treated CLL. The table came from immunoSEQ multiplex PCR; TCRdb's copy has only in-frame clones and leaves some out. The sample includes 20,000 to 30,000 clones, 65% to 75% of them seen just once. The sample was PBMCs, taken after 24 months of ibrutinib treatment. Receptors were obtained from a human donor with chronic lymphocytic leukemia. Both conserved end residues are part of each CDR3.

>TRBV5-4
CASSRPGQAYEQYF
>TRBV19
CASSTGTVRGYTF
>TRBV9
CASSTGTGMNTEAFF
>TRBV5-1
CASSLGTGVFHTGELFF
>TRBV2
CAGGQARLYGYTF
>TRBV13
CASTWTGGSYEQYF
>TRBV5-4
CASSLDAGGQETQYF
>TRBV7-9
CASSLWQGQETQYF
>TRBV19
CASSIGGHGYEQYF
>TRBV13
CASSYSGRVDEQYF
>TRBV5-4
CASSPGQRSYGYTF
>TRBV25-1
CASSEGTSIHEQFF
>TRBV27
CASSTAGSGYTF
>TRBV10-2
CASYQGPRGTDTQYF
>TRBV7-9
CASSAGTSGSTDTQYF
>TRBV29-1
CSASTGTGGYTF
>TRBV2
CASSVPRDRENFYGYTF
>TRBV10-3
CAIRGQGDNEQFF
>TRBV19
CASSMVASYEQYF
>TRBV19
CASSRSKQGASEAFF
>TRBV7-8
CASRPNTGTARPETQYF
>TRBV19
CASSHGGSEETQYF